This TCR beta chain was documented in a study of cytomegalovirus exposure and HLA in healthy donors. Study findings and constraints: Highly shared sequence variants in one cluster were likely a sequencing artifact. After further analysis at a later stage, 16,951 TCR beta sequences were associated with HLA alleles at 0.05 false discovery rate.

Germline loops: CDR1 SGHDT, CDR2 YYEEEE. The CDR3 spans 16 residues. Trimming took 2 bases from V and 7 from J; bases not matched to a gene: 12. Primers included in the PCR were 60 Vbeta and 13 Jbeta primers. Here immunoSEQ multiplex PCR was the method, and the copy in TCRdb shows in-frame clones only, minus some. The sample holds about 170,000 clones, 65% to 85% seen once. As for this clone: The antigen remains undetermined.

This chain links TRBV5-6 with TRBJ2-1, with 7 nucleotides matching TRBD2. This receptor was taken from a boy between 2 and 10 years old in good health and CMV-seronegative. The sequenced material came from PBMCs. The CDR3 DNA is TGTGCCAGCAGCTTAGATCCGGCGGGAGTAGGGAATGAGCAGTTCTTC. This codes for CASSLDPAGVGNEQFF.